This T cell receptor beta chain came from a study of blood T cell repertoires in COVID-19 (dated by TCRdb to between 2020 and 2021). At the level of the whole study: Samples covering the acute and convalescent phases of COVID-19 were provided by collaborators in the United States, Italy and Spain. The dataset comprised deeply sampled blood TCRbeta repertoires from subjects exposed to, actively infected with, or recovered from COVID-19. The repertoires were made available in a free public database intended to serve as a resource for research on the immune response to SARS-CoV-2. Nearly every sample came with metadata listing a de-identified subject ID, COVID-19 status, age in years and sex. HLA class I and class II types, where available, came from metadata supplied by the sample provider rather than from assay-based typing. Samples were obtained from the ongoing ImmuneRACE study (first 160 participants) and from 950 to 1,500 subjects provided by 6 global collaborators. The material from the prospective study consisted of cDNA or gDNA derived from T cells, B-cell-depleted T cells, or PBMCs. Overall study outcomes, separate from this receptor: Clinical and demographic metadata were provided uncurated, with the amount varying by source and participant.

TCRbeta CDR3 regions were amplified from genomic DNA by means of the immunoSEQ Assay, a bias-controlled multiplex PCR. From the authors' description of their analysis: Nucleated cell counts per sample were estimated from amplification of reference gene primers within the assay. Sequence reads were collapsed and filtered to measure the absolute abundance of every unique TCRbeta CDR3 rearrangement. For each sample, productive Simpson clonality was calculated as the square root of Simpson's diversity index over productive rearrangements. TCRdb limited this immuneACCESS table to in-frame rearrangements with V and J called. A share of clones is missing; checked studies link under half to unresolved V genes, and the rest is unexplained. V, J and clone size were drawn from that table, and D and trimming were deduced from the DNA. This sample lists 250,000 or so clones; roughly 79% were detected once. The top ten constitute under 2% of the sample.

Regarding this clone: The target of this receptor is not known. Base-call qualities are not available, and no considerably larger clone is one nucleotide away.

The CDR3 spans 14 residues, from the cysteine through the phenylalanine. The only DNA kept is the CDR3, 42 bases in frame from the first base. Trimming takes 7 bases off V and 8 bases off J; junction bases not matched to a gene: 11. From a lookup of the germline V gene, CDR1 and CDR2 are MDHEN and SYDVKM. Each collaborating institution followed its own protocols to collect whole blood in K2EDTA tubes. Collaborator samples were shipped for TCRbeta analysis as frozen whole blood, isolated PBMCs, or DNA extracted from either sample type. The chain joins TRBV28 to TRBJ1-2; 9 bases in the junction line up with TRBD1. The specimen was peripheral blood. The TCR comes from a woman aged 80 or over with acute or convalescent COVID-19. The DNA is as follows: TGTGCCAGCACAACAGGGGGCGCTTCTTGGGGCTACACCTTC. This codes for CASTTGGASWGYTF.